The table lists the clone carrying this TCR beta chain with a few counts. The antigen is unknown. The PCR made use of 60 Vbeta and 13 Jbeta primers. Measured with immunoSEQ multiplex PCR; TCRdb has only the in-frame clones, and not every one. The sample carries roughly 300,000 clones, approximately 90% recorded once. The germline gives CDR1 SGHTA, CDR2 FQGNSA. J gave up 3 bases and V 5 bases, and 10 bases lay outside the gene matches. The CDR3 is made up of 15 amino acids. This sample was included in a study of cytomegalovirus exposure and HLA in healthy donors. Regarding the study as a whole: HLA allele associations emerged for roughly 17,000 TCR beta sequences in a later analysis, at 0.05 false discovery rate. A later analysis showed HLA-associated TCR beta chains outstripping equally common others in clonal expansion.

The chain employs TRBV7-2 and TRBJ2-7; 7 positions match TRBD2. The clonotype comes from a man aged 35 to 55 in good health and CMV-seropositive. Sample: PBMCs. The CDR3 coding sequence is TGTGCCAGCAGCCCTACTGTGGGGGAGGGCTACGAGCAGTACTTC. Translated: CASSPTVGEGYEQYF. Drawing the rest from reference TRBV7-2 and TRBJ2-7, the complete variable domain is GAGVSQSPSNKVTEKGKDVELRCDPISGHTALYWYRQSLGQGLEFLIYFQGNSAPDKSGLPSDRFSAERTGGSVSTLTIQRTQQEDSAVYLCASSPTVGEGYEQYFGPGTRLTVT.